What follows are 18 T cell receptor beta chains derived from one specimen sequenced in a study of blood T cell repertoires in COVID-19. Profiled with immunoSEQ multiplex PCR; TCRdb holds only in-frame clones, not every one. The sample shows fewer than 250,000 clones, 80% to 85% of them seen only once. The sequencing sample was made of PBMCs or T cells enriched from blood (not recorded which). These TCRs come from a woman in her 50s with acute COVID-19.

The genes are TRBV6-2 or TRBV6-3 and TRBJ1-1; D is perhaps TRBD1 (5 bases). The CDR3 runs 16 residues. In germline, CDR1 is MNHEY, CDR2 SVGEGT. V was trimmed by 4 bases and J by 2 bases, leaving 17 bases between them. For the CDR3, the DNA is TGTGCCAGCAGTTCTGACAGACAGAACCTAAACACTGAAGCTTTCTTT. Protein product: CASSSDRQNLNTEAFF.

This CDR3 is CASSQDRGNTQYF. In nucleotides, the CDR3 is TGCGCCAGCAGCCAAGATAGGGGCAATACGCAGTATTTT. This rearrangement joins TRBV4-3 to TRBJ2-3; D is possibly TRBD1 (5 bases). Germline values: CDR1 LGHNA, CDR2 YSLEER. This CDR3 has 13 amino acids. V dropped 0 bases and J dropped 7 bases, with 8 bases sitting between them.

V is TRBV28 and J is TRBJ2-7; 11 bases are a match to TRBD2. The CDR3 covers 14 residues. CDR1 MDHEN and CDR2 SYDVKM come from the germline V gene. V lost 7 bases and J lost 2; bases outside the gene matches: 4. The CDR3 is CASKPTSGAYEQYF. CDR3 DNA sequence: TGTGCCAGCAAACCGACTAGCGGGGCCTACGAGCAGTACTTC.

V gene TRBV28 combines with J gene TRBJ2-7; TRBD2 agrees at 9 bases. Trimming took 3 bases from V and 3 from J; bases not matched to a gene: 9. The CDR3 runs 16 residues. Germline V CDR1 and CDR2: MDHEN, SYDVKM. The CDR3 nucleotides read TGTGCCAGCAGTTTTGCAGGACTAGCGAGTTACTACGAGCAGTACTTC. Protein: CASSFAGLASYYEQYF.

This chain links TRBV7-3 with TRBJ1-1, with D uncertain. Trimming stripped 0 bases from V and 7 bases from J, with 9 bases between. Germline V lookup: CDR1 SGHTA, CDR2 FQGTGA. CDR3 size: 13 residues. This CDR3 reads CASSLTVDSEAFF. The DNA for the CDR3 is TGTGCCAGCAGCTTAACTGTTGATAGTGAAGCTTTCTTT.

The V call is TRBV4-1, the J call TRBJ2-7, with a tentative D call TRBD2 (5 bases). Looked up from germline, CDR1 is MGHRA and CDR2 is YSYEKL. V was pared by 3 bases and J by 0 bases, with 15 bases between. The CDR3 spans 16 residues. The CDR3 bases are TGCGCCAGCAGCCATGTTGGACGGGGTAGCTCCTACGAGCAGTACTTC. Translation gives CASSHVGRGSSYEQYF.

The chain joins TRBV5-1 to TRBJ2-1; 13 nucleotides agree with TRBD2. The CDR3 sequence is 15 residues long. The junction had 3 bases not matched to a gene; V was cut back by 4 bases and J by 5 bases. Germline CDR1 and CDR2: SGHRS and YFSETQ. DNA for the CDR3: TGCGCCAGCAGCGGAGGGACTAGCGGGGACAATGAGCAGTTCTTC. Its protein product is CASSGGTSGDNEQFF.

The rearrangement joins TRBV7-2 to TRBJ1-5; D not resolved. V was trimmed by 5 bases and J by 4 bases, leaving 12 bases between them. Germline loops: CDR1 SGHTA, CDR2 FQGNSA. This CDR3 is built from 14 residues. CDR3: CASSPSQLNQPQHF. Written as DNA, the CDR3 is TGTGCCAGCAGCCCTTCGCAGTTAAATCAGCCCCAGCATTTT.

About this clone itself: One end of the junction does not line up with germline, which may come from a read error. CDR3 protein: CASSEMGLNTEELFF. DNA of the CDR3: TGTGCCAGCAGTGAAATGGGACTAAACACCGAGGAGCTGTTTTTT. This sequence joins TRBV2 and TRBJ2-2; 7 nucleotides agree with TRBD2. The CDR3 length is 15 residues. Germline CDR1 reads SNHLY; CDR2 reads FYNNEI.

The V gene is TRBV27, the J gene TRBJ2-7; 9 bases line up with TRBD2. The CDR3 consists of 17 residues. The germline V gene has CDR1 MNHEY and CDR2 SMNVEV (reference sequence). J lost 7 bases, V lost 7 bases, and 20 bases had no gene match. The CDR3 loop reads CASTHIVLAGMALEQYF. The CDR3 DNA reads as TGTGCCAGCACACATATCGTCCTAGCGGGAATGGCATTGGAGCAGTACTTC.

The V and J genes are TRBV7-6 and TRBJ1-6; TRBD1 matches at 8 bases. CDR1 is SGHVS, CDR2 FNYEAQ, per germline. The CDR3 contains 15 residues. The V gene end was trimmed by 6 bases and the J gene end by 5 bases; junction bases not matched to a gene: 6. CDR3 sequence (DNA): TGTGCCAGCAGACCCGGACAGGGTGATAATTCACCCCTCCACTTT. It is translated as CASRPGQGDNSPLHF.

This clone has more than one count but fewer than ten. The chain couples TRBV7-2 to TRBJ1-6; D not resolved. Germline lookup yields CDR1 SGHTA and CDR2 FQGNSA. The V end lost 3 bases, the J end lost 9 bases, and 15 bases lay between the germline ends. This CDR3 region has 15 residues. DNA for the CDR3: TGTGCCAGCAGCTTCGCTTCGGGGTCTCGTTCACCCCTCCACTTT. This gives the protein CASSFASGSRSPLHF.

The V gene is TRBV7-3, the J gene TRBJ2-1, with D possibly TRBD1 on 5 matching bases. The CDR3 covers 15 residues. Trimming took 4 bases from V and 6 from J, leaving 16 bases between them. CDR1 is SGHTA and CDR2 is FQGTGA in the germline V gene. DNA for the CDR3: TGTGCCAGCAGCTCCCGGCAGGGTCCCTCCAATGAGCAGTTCTTC. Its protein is CASSSRQGPSNEQFF.

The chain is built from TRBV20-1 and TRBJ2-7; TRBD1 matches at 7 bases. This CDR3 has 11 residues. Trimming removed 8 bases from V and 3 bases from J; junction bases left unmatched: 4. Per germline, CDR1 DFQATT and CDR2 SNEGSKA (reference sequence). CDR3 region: CSSGQLYEQYF. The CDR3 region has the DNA TGCAGTTCGGGACAGCTCTACGAGCAGTACTTC.

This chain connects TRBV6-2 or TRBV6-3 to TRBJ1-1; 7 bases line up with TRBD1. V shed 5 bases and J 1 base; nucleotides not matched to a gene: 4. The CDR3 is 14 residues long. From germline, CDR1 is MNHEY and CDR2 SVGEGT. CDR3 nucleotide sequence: TGTGCCAGCAGTGCACGACAGGGGAACACTGAAGCTTTCTTT. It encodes CASSARQGNTEAFF.

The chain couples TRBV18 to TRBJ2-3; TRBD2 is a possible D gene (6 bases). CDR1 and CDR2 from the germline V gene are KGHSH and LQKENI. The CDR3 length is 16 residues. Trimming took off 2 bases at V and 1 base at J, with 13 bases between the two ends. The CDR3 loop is CASSPLAARGTDTQYF. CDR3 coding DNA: TGTGCCAGCTCACCATTAGCGGCCCGCGGCACAGATACGCAGTATTTT.

The CDR3 nucleotides are TGTGCCAGTAGTACCCGGGACCCAGGACAGGGTTATTGGGGCTACACCTTC. This translates into CASSTRDPGQGYWGYTF. This rearrangement joins TRBV19 to TRBJ1-2, with 8 bases aligning to TRBD1. V lost 4 bases to trimming and J lost 8 bases; unmatched junction nucleotides: 18. The CDR3 totals 17 residues. Looked up from germline, CDR1 is LNHDA and CDR2 is SQIVND (reference sequence).

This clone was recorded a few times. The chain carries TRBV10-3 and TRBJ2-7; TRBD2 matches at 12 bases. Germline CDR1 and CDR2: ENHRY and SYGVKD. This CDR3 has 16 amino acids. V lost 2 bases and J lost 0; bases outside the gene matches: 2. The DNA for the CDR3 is TGTGCCATCAGTGAGGGACTAGCGGGAAGCTCCTACGAGCAGTACTTC. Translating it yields CAISEGLAGSSYEQYF.